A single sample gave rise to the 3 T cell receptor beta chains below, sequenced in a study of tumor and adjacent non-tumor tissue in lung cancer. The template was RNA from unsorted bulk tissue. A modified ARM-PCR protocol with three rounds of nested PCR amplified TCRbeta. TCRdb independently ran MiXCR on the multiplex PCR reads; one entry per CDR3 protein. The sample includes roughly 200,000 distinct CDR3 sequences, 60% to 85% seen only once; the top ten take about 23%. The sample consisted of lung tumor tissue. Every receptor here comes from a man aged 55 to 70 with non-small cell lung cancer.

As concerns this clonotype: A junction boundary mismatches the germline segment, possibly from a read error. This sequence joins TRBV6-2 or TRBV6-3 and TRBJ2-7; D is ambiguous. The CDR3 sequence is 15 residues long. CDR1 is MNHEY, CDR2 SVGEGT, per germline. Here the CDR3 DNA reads TGTGCCAGCAGTTCTATATCCGGACCTTTCTACGAGCAGTATTTC. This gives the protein CASSSISGPFYEQYF.

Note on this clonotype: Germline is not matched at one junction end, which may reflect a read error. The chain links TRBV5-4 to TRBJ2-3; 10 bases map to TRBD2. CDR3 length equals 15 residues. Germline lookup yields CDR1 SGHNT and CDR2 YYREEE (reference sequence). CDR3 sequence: CASSLRLAGGNTQYF. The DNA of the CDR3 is TGTGCCAGCAGCCTAAGACTAGCGGGTGGGAATACGCAATATTTT. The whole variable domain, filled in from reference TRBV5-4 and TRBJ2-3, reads ETGVTQSPTHLIKTRGQQVTLRCSSQSGHNTVSWYQQALGQGPQFIFQYYREEENGRGNFPPRFSGLQFPNYSSELNVNALELDDSALYLCASSLRLAGGNTQYFGPGTRLTVL.

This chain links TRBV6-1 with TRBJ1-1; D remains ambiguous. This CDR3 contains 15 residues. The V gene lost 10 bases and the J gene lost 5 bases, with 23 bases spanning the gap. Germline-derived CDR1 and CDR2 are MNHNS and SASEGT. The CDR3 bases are TGTGCCATCAGCGATGGGCCGGGAGCCGGAACTGAAGCTTTCTTT. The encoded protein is CAISDGPGAGTEAFF.